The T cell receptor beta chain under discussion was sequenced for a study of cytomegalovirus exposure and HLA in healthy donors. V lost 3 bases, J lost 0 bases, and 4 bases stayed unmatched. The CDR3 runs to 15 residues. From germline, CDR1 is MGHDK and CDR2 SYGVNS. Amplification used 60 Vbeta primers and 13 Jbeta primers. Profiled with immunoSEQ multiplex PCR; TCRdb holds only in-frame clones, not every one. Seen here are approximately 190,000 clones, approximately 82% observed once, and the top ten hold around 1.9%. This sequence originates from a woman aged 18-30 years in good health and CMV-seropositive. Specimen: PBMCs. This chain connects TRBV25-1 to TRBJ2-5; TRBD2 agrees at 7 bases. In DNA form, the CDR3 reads TGTGCCAGCAGTGATACGGGGGGACACCAAGAGACCCAGTACTTC. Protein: CASSDTGGHQETQYF.